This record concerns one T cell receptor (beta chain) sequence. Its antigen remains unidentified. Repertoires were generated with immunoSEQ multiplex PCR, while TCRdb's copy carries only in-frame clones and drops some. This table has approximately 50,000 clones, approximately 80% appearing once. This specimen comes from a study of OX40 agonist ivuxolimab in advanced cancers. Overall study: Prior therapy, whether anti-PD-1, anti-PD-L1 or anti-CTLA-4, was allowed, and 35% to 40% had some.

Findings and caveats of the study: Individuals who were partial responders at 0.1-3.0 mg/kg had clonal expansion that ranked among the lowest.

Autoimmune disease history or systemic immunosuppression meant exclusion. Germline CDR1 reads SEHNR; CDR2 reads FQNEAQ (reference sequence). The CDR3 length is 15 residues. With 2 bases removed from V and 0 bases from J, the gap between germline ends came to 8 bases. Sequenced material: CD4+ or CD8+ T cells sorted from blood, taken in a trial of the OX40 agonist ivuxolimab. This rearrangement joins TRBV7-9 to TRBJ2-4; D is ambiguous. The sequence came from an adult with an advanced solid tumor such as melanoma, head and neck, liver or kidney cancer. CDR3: CASSLSLQAKNIQYF. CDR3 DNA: TGTGCCAGCAGCTTAAGCCTACAAGCCAAAAACATTCAGTACTTC.